This TCR beta chain was sequenced during a study of cytomegalovirus exposure and HLA in healthy donors. Germline assignment: CDR1 SEHNR and CDR2 FQNEAQ (reference sequence). The CDR3 sequence is 13 residues long. The ends were cut back, 6 bases at V and 8 bases at J, with 16 bases in the middle. Of note for this clone: Its matching antigen is unknown.

Study findings and constraints: A highly shared variant cluster was judged a likely technical artifact.

Use of 60 Vbeta and 13 Jbeta primers characterized the PCR. Measured with immunoSEQ multiplex PCR; TCRdb has only the in-frame clones, and not every one. The sample includes roughly 120,000 clones, 80% to 85% of them seen just once. The rearrangement links TRBV7-9 to TRBJ1-1; a weak D match, TRBD1 (5 bases). Sequenced sample: PBMCs. This TCR was sampled from a human donor in good health. The CDR3 sequence is CASRPSSGPEAFF. CDR3 DNA: TGTGCCAGCAGACCCTCGTCAGGGCCGGAAGCTTTCTTT.